These 32 T cell receptor beta chains were sequenced from one sample in a study of response to subunit inactivated influenza vaccine. TCRdb ran MiXCR on the RT-PCR reads and lists one entry per CDR3 protein. The table shows hundreds of thousands of distinct CDR3 sequences, with around a sixth occurring only once. This sample comprised PBMCs from blood, obtained 11 to 12 days after vaccination. These receptors all stem from a man aged 45-60 years who received an inactivated influenza vaccine.

The V gene is TRBV18, the J gene TRBJ2-3; TRBD1 aligns across 7 bases. Germline V CDR1 and CDR2: KGHSH, LQKENI. This CDR3 has 15 residues. V lost 6 bases, J lost 4 bases, and 10 bases stayed unmatched. The CDR3 reads CASSTSVTGADTQYF. For the CDR3, the DNA is TGTGCCAGCTCCACGTCGGTTACAGGGGCAGATACGCAGTATTTT.

This clonotype was seen only a few times. The genes are TRBV18 and TRBJ2-3; 9 bases line up with TRBD2. V was pared by 6 bases and J by 0 bases, with 7 bases of the junction left unmatched. From germline, CDR1 is KGHSH and CDR2 LQKENI. This CDR3 comprises 16 residues. The CDR3 spells CASSATSGRSTDTQYF. Here the CDR3 DNA reads TGTGCCAGCTCGGCAACTAGCGGGCGGAGCACAGATACGCAGTATTTT.

The chain uses TRBV9 and TRBJ2-3; 10 nucleotides agree with TRBD2. The J segment lost 7 bases and the V segment lost 0 bases, leaving 14 bases of the junction unmatched. The germline V gene has CDR1 SGDLS and CDR2 YYNGEE. The CDR3 has 18 amino acids. In DNA form, the CDR3 reads TGTGCCAGCAGCGTAGGTTTGATCGAAGCGGGAGGGGACTATACGCAGTATTTT. Translating it yields CASSVGLIEAGGDYTQYF.

In its sample, this clonotype was seen a few times. The chain links TRBV24-1 to TRBJ1-4, with D unresolved. Trimming pared 6 bases from V and 8 bases from J, leaving 15 bases between. The length of the CDR3 is 14 residues. Looked up from germline, CDR1 is KGHDR and CDR2 is SFDVKD. In DNA form, the CDR3 reads TGTGCCACCAGTCAGCCGGGATTGGGAGAAAAACTGTTTTTT. Amino acids: CATSQPGLGEKLFF.

This clonotype showed up just a few times. This sequence joins TRBV10-3 and TRBJ1-2; D unresolved. Germline V gene sequence: CDR1 ENHRY, CDR2 SYGVKD. V dropped 5 bases and J dropped 7 bases, with 20 bases sitting between them. The CDR3 is 15 amino acids. The CDR3 DNA follows: TGTGCCATCAGTCCGATCCCGGACGTTCTAACTGGCTACACCTTC. Translating gives CAISPIPDVLTGYTF.

The sample holds a few counts of this clonotype. The chain carries TRBV12-3 or TRBV12-4 and TRBJ2-5; TRBD2 matches at 11 bases. The CDR3 has 16 amino acids. The trim removed 4 bases at V and 5 bases at J, leaving 9 bases unmatched. The CDR3 here is CASSSGTSGRSETQYF. CDR3 nucleotide sequence: TGTGCCAGCAGTTCGGGGACTAGCGGAAGATCTGAGACCCAGTACTTC.

The chain couples TRBV12-2 to TRBJ2-3; TRBD1 is taken as the D call from the table, unchecked against the DNA. TRBV12-2 is a pseudogene locus. The CDR3 covers 17 residues. The CDR3: CASRLAGAQVGSDTQYF. In nucleotides, the CDR3 is TGTGCAAGTCGCTTAGCCGGGGCGCAGGTTGGGTCAGATACGCAGTATTTT.

This clonotype was picked up a small number of times. V gene TRBV20-1 combines with J gene TRBJ2-1, with D perhaps being TRBD1 or TRBD2 (5 bases each). Germline loops: CDR1 DFQATT, CDR2 SNEGSKA (reference sequence). This CDR3 is 13 amino acids long. The V gene lost 6 bases and the J gene lost 9 bases, with 18 bases spanning the gap. This CDR3 reads CSARDQISLEQFF. For the CDR3, the DNA is TGCAGTGCCCGGGACCAAATCTCTCTTGAGCAGTTCTTC.

The chain combines TRBV12-3 or TRBV12-4 with TRBJ1-1; D perhaps matches TRBD1 (5 bases). The CDR3 runs to 14 residues. V lost 4 bases and J lost 6, with 15 bases in between. The CDR3 bases are TGTGCCAGCAGTTCAAACCTCCGGGGGGCTGAAGCTTTCTTT. Its protein is CASSSNLRGAEAFF.

This chain links TRBV5-6 with TRBJ2-1; D may be TRBD2 (6 bases). V lost 2 bases and J 4 bases, leaving 13 bases between the germline ends. Germline-derived CDR1 and CDR2 are SGHDT and YYEEEE. The length of the CDR3 is 15 residues. The CDR3: CASSLLATLYNEQFF. The CDR3 DNA sequence: TGTGCCAGCAGCTTACTAGCTACCCTTTACAATGAGCAGTTCTTC.

This clonotype occurred a few times. The chain carries TRBV7-2 and TRBJ2-7; unclear D gene. The CDR3 runs to 13 residues. V was cut by 6 bases and J by 0 bases, with 9 bases left in between. CDR1 and CDR2 from the germline V gene are SGHTA and FQGNSA. CDR3 region: CASSLLLSYEQYF. Here the CDR3 DNA reads TGTGCCAGCAGTCTCCTTCTCTCCTACGAGCAGTACTTC. Drawing the rest from reference TRBV7-2 and TRBJ2-7, the complete variable domain is GAGVSQSPSNKVTEKGKDVELRCDPISGHTALYWYRQSLGQGLEFLIYFQGNSAPDKSGLPSDRFSAERTGGSVSTLTIQRTQQEDSAVYLCASSLLLSYEQYFGPGTRLTVT.

This chain joins TRBV7-9 and TRBJ2-3; tentatively, D is TRBD1 or TRBD2 (5 bases each). Germline CDR1 and CDR2: SEHNR and FQNEAQ (reference sequence). The CDR3 covers 15 residues. V gave up 1 base and J gave up 5 bases, with 13 bases separating them. The CDR3 sequence is CASSLGGARGDTQYF. The CDR3 DNA is TGTGCCAGCAGCTTAGGTGGGGCCCGGGGAGATACGCAGTATTTT.

The V call is TRBV9, the J call TRBJ1-1; 7 bases fit TRBD1. V lost 3 bases and J lost 1; bases outside the gene matches: 3. The CDR3 has 14 residues. CDR1 is SGDLS, CDR2 YYNGEE, per germline. The CDR3, as DNA: TGTGCCAGCAGCGCCCGACAGGGGAACACTGAAGCTTTCTTT. Translated, it gives CASSARQGNTEAFF.

The gene calls are TRBV12-3 or TRBV12-4 and TRBJ2-7; D possibly matches TRBD1 or TRBD2 (5 bases each). This CDR3 has 15 residues. V lost 3 bases to trimming and J lost 4 bases, with 16 bases between them. The CDR3 spells CASSLSRDPRYEQYF. CDR3 DNA sequence: TGTGCCAGCAGTTTGAGCCGGGACCCGAGGTACGAGCAGTACTTC.

This clonotype was observed a few times. The chain carries TRBV7-2 and TRBJ2-2; a weak D match, TRBD2 (6 bases). The CDR3 runs to 18 residues. CDR1 and CDR2 (germline): SGHTA, FQGNSA. The V gene lost 0 bases and the J gene lost 1 base, with 15 bases spanning the gap. CDR3 nucleotides: TGTGCCAGCAGCTTAGCCCAGGTCACTAGCAGGAACACCGGGGAGCTGTTTTTT. Amino acids: CASSLAQVTSRNTGELFF.

The gene calls are TRBV6-2 or TRBV6-3 and TRBJ1-1, with D unresolved. The germline V gene encodes CDR1 MNHEY and CDR2 SVGEGT. The CDR3 totals 12 residues. Trimming removed 4 bases from V and 10 bases from J, with 13 bases in between. The CDR3 coding sequence is TGTGCCAGCAGTTCAGTTCCCTTGGGAGCTTTCTTT. Its translation: CASSSVPLGAFF.

CDR3 in amino acids: CASSYSRQGAYNEQFF. The CDR3, as DNA: TGTGCCAGCAGTTACTCTAGGCAGGGGGCGTACAATGAGCAGTTCTTC. The J gene is TRBJ2-1, the V gene TRBV6-2 or TRBV6-3; 8 bases align to TRBD1. The CDR3 spans 16 residues. In germline, CDR1 is MNHEY, CDR2 SVGEGT. V was clipped by 0 bases and J by 4 bases; unmatched bases: 5.

The V and J genes are TRBV28 and TRBJ2-1; 7 bases are a match to TRBD1. From germline, CDR1 is MDHEN and CDR2 SYDVKM. The CDR3 consists of 12 residues. Trimming took 5 bases from V and 9 from J; bases not matched to a gene: 4. Here the CDR3 DNA reads TGTGCCAGCAGTCCGTACAGGGGTGAGCAGTTCTTC. The encoded protein is CASSPYRGEQFF.

This chain links TRBV5-6 with TRBJ2-2; 9 bases are a match to TRBD1. Trimming removed 8 bases from V and 5 bases from J; junction bases left unmatched: 7. CDR1 is SGHDT and CDR2 is YYEEEE in the germline V gene. CDR3 length: 14 amino acids. This CDR3 is CARGSTGGTGELFF. For the CDR3, the DNA is TGTGCCAGGGGCTCGACAGGGGGTACCGGGGAGCTGTTTTTT.

The chain recombines TRBV4-2 with TRBJ2-7; 11 bases align to TRBD2. The CDR3 contains 20 residues. Germline lookup yields CDR1 LGHNA and CDR2 YNFKEQ. V trimming: 1 base; J trimming: 3 bases; junction bases outside the gene matches: 17. CDR3 sequence reads: CASSQVWTSGRGLVRYEQYF. The DNA for the CDR3 is TGTGCCAGCAGCCAAGTTTGGACTAGCGGGCGAGGCCTGGTCCGCTACGAGCAGTACTTC.

This clonotype was observed a handful of times. The CDR3 is CASSVLDRGNYGYTF. CDR3 nucleotide sequence: TGTGCCAGCAGTGTTCTGGACAGGGGAAACTATGGCTACACCTTC. The chain links TRBV6-1 to TRBJ1-2; 9 bases map to TRBD1. CDR1 is MNHNS and CDR2 is SASEGT in the germline V gene. This CDR3 comprises 15 residues. V was pared by 4 bases and J by 2 bases, with 5 bases of the junction left unmatched.

This clonotype has a count of ten or more. The V and J genes are TRBV4-1 and TRBJ2-3; 8 bases are a match to TRBD2. The V segment lost 5 bases and the J segment 2 bases; nucleotides outside the gene matches: 6. CDR3 size: 15 residues. Germline loops: CDR1 MGHRA, CDR2 YSYEKL. The CDR3 coding sequence is TGCGCCAGCAGCTCCCCCGGGGGGGTCACAGATACGCAGTATTTT. Protein: CASSSPGGVTDTQYF.

This rearrangement joins TRBV18 to TRBJ1-2; 8 positions match TRBD1. Germline V lookup: CDR1 KGHSH, CDR2 LQKENI. The length of the CDR3 is 15 residues. Trimming removed 2 bases from V and 7 bases from J; junction bases left unmatched: 9. CDR3 sequence: CASSPSLPGGSGYTF. Written as DNA, the CDR3 is TGTGCCAGCTCACCATCGCTTCCAGGGGGCTCTGGCTACACCTTC.

This sequence joins TRBV2 and TRBJ2-3, with D perhaps matching TRBD1 (6 bases). Germline V gene sequence: CDR1 SNHLY, CDR2 FYNNEI. V lost 0 bases to trimming and J lost 4 bases, with 11 bases between them. The CDR3 spans 15 residues. The CDR3 DNA follows: TGTGCCAGCAGTGAAGCGAGGGGGTTAGCAGATACGCAGTATTTT. Its translation is CASSEARGLADTQYF.

The chain uses TRBV20-1 and TRBJ1-2; weak D call: TRBD1 (6 bases). This CDR3 is built from 14 residues. Looked up from germline, CDR1 is DFQATT and CDR2 is SNEGSKA (reference sequence). V lost 0 bases and J lost 2, with 10 bases in between. In nucleotides, the CDR3 is TGCAGTGCTAGAGATACAGGGACGAACTATGGCTACACCTTC. Protein sequence: CSARDTGTNYGYTF.

This clonotype was recorded a few times. The rearrangement uses TRBV6-2 or TRBV6-3 and TRBJ1-2, with unresolved D. Trimming shortened V by 2 bases and J by 4 bases, and 14 bases separated the two germline ends. CDR3 length: 15 residues. Germline assignment: CDR1 MNHEY and CDR2 SVGEGT. The CDR3 nucleotides are TGTGCCAGCAGTTACAGCCGGGCGAGTCCCTATGGCTACACCTTC. Translated: CASSYSRASPYGYTF.

V gene TRBV11-2 combines with J gene TRBJ2-3; the D is unclear. Between the trimmed V and J ends, which lost 2 bases and 0 bases, there was a span of 18 bases. The CDR3 sequence is 18 residues long. Per the germline V gene, CDR1 is SGHAT and CDR2 is FQNNGV. The CDR3 sequence: CASSLLFARRFSTDTQYF. The CDR3 nucleotides are TGTGCCAGCAGCTTACTCTTTGCGAGGCGGTTTAGCACAGATACGCAGTATTTT.

This clonotype was recorded many times. This chain connects TRBV7-8 to TRBJ2-1; TRBD2 aligns across 8 bases. V lost 1 base and J lost 2; bases outside the gene matches: 7. The CDR3 runs to 17 residues. Germline lookup yields CDR1 SGHVS and CDR2 FQNEAQ. The CDR3 loop is CASSLEGGGRPYNEQFF. DNA for the CDR3: TGTGCCAGCAGCTTAGAGGGGGGCGGGAGGCCCTACAATGAGCAGTTCTTC.

The rearrangement links TRBV20-1 to TRBJ1-1; D is perhaps TRBD1 (6 bases). V was clipped by 0 bases and J by 7 bases, with 12 bases between them. This CDR3 has 13 amino acids. Germline V CDR1 and CDR2: DFQATT, SNEGSKA (reference sequence). CDR3 bases: TGCAGTGCTAGAGATCCGGGACACCTTGAAGCTTTCTTT. Its translation: CSARDPGHLEAFF.

The chain joins TRBV7-2 to TRBJ2-3; 10 bases fit TRBD2. Trimming at V came to 5 bases and at J to 6 bases, leaving 8 bases not matched to a gene. The CDR3 is made up of 15 amino acids. Looked up from germline, CDR1 is SGHTA and CDR2 is FQGNSA. For the CDR3, the DNA is TGTGCCAGCAGCCGCCAGGGGACTAGCGTCGATACGCAGTATTTT. Amino acids: CASSRQGTSVDTQYF. Looking up the rest from reference TRBV7-2 and TRBJ2-3 gives the full variable domain: GAGVSQSPSNKVTEKGKDVELRCDPISGHTALYWYRQSLGQGLEFLIYFQGNSAPDKSGLPSDRFSAERTGGSVSTLTIQRTQQEDSAVYLCASSRQGTSVDTQYFGPGTRLTVL.

This chain uses TRBV5-4 with TRBJ2-3, with D possibly being TRBD2 (5 bases). Trimming cost V 4 bases and J 0 bases, with 15 bases left between them. Germline CDR1 and CDR2: SGHNT and YYREEE (reference sequence). The CDR3 has 16 residues. CDR3 protein: CASSAPLGGSTDTQYF. DNA of the CDR3: TGTGCCAGCAGCGCCCCCCTGGGCGGGAGCACAGATACGCAGTATTTT.

The table lists this clonotype with a few counts. The J gene is TRBJ2-1, the V gene TRBV6-1, with TRBD2 matching 7 bases. Germline trimming cut 8 bases from V and 2 bases from J; bases unmatched to any gene: 9. Germline V gene sequence: CDR1 MNHNS, CDR2 SASEGT. The CDR3 is 15 amino acids. CDR3 in amino acids: CASYVGRKPYNEQFF. The CDR3 DNA sequence: TGTGCCAGCTATGTCGGGAGGAAACCCTACAATGAGCAGTTCTTC.